This T cell receptor beta chain was sequenced during a study of shared clonotypes between healthy human individuals. About the study: Every donor yielded three CD4 naive, three CD4 memory, two CD8 naive and one CD8 memory plate.

Study conclusions and caveats: Shared across several donors were 5% to 6% of the naive CD4 clonotypes. Sampling covered blood only; tissue repertoires likely differ.

This clone occurred once. Its matching antigen is unknown. Deletions cut 2 bases from V and 5 bases from J, with 12 bases between. Germline V gene sequence: CDR1 SEHNR, CDR2 FQNEAQ (reference sequence). The CDR3 contains 14 residues. In the sorted-subset replicate PCRs, approximately 200 ng DNA, roughly 30,000 T cell genomes, was used. Clones were read by immunoSEQ multiplex PCR, and TCRdb kept only the in-frame ones, dropping some. The table has some 700,000 clones, 90% seen once. Sequencing was performed on memory CD8+ T cells from PBMCs. Indicated subset: CD45RO+ cells pooled with CCR7-negative TemRA cells. The gene calls are TRBV7-9 and TRBJ2-5; D unresolved. The sequence derives from a man aged 18-30 years in good health. Some clones in this sample may be carry-over from other donors' samples. The CDR3: CASSLTRLGETQYF. CDR3 coding DNA: TGTGCCAGCAGCTTAACTCGCCTGGGGGAGACCCAGTACTTC.